This paragraph reports one T cell receptor beta chain. There is no known antigen for this receptor. No base quality values were provided; no much bigger clone lies one nucleotide off. Separate from the approximately 700-subject first cohort, the validation cohort of about 130 subjects was the group to which the donors belonged. Libraries came from the immunoSEQ multiplex PCR assay. Concerning the study's data processing: A statistical classification framework was built to diagnose cytomegalovirus status from the catalog of TCR beta chain sequences. The clones in this table, taken by TCRdb from immuneACCESS, are in-frame only. Not every clone is retained; where verified, under half of the shortfall comes from an unresolved V gene, and the cause of the rest is unknown. V and J calls and clone size follow that table, whereas D and trimming were derived from the DNA. The table for this sample lists about 250,000 clones; roughly nine tenths of them were counted only once. 12% of the sample rests with the top ten.

The data originate from a study of cytomegalovirus exposure and HLA in healthy donors (dated by TCRdb to between 2016 and 2019). Background on the whole study: According to a later analysis, one platform produced both the roughly 130 validation repertoires and the approximately 660 repertoires of the first cohort. The aim of the study was to test whether cataloging public T cell receptors could identify signatures of past pathogen exposure. Along with the approximately 670-subject first cohort, a separate validation cohort of over a hundred different subjects was used. The study combined high-throughput TCR immunosequencing, statistical association of individual TCRs with disease status, and machine learning to predict cytomegalovirus infection status. Overall results and qualifications from the work: All 130 or so repertoires were used to score co-occurrence in the validation cohort in a later analysis, because that analysis had no HLA typing for the cohort. According to the authors, the approach could potentially be generalized to other disease states and immunological phenotypes. While some public TCRs were present in many individuals, most TCR sequences turned up only very rarely across donors. In a later analysis, TCRs clustered in the first cohort were found to also tend to co-occur in the roughly 110 validation repertoires, with over 90% of cluster scores above 0. In both the original and validation cohorts, the classifier was reported to diagnose cytomegalovirus status with high specificity and sensitivity. A total of about 150 TCR beta chains were listed by the study as associated with cytomegalovirus. In vitro tests confirmed that three of the cytomegalovirus-associated TCR beta chains recognize cytomegalovirus antigens.

V loses 0 bases of germline sequence and J loses 12 bases, and the interval between the two ends is 17 bases. The CDR3 runs 14 amino acids, cysteine and phenylalanine included. CDR3 DNA only is kept here, 42 bases in frame from base 1. The germline V gene yields SGDLS for CDR1 and YYNGEE for CDR2. The sequence was collected from a man aged 18 to 30 in good health and CMV-seropositive. The V and J segments used are TRBV9 and TRBJ2-3, and the D gene may be TRBD2, 5 bases matching. The sample consisted of PBMCs. The CDR3 loop reads CASSVAVAIASQYF. In nucleotides, the sequence is TGTGCCAGCAGCGTAGCCGTAGCGATAGCTTCTCAGTATTTT. The entire variable domain, with the stretches around the CDR3 drawn from the reference TRBV9 and TRBJ2-3 proteins, is DSGVTQTPKHLITATGQRVTLRCSPRSGDLSVYWYQQSLDQGLQFLIQYYNGEERAKGNILERFSAQQFPDLHSELNLSSLELGDSALYFCASSVAVAIASQYFGPGTRLTVL.